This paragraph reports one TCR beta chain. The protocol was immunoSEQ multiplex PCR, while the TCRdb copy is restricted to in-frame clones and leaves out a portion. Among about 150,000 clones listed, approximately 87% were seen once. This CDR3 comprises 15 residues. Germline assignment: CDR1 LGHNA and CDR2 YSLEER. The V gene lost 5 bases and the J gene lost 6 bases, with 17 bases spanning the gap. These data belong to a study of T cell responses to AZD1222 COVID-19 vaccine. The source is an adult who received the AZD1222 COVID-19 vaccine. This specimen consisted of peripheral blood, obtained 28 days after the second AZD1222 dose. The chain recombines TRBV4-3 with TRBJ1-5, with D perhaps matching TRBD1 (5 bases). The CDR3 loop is CASSSGMGGGQPQHF. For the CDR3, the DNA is TGCGCCAGCAGCTCCGGGATGGGGGGGGGTCAGCCCCAGCATTTT.